This T cell receptor beta chain was captured in a study of control samples from healthy donors and cancer patients (dated by TCRdb to the early 2020s). Worth noting for this clone: Its cognate antigen has yet to be identified. No per-base quality is available; no much larger clone lies one base away.

Library preparation was by the immunoSEQ multiplex PCR assay. TCRdb's version of the immuneACCESS table is confined to in-frame rearrangements and falls short of the full clone set. An unresolved V gene accounts for under half of the shortfall where checked; the remainder is of unknown origin. The sample records 45,000 to 55,000 clones, over 85% of which are singletons. 23% of the sample goes to the ten largest clones. V sheds 0 bases and J sheds 0 bases, leaving 12 bases between their ends. The cysteine opens and the phenylalanine closes a CDR3 of 16 amino acids. The CDR3 DNA has 48 bases and is translated from base 1. The CDR1 and CDR2 encoded by the germline V gene (reference sequence) are SGHNT and YYREEE.

What was sequenced was PBMCs. This receptor chain uses TRBV5-4 and TRBJ1-1; a confident D gene designation cannot be given. This TCR was sampled from a woman aged 45-65 years with head and neck cancer. The nucleotide sequence is given as TGTGCCAGCAGCTTGGGGGAGGGCAATATGAACACTGAAGCTTTCTTT. This yields the protein CASSLGEGNMNTEAFF.